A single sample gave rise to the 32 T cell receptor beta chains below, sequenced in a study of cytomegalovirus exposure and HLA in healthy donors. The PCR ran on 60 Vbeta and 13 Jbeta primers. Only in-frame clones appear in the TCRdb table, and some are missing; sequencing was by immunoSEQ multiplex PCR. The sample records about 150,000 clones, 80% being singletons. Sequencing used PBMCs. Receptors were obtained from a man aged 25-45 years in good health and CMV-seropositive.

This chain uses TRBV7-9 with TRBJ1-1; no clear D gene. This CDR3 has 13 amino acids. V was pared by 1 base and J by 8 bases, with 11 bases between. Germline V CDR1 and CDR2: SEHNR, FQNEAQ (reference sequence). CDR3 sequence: CASSLGAGGEAFF. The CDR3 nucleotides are TGTGCCAGCAGCTTAGGGGCGGGAGGGGAAGCTTTCTTT. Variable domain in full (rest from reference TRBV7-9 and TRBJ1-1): DTGVSQNPRHKITKRGQNVTFRCDPISEHNRLYWYRQTLGQGPEFLTYFQNEAQLEKSRLLSDRFSAERPKGSFSTLEIQRTEQGDSAMYLCASSLGAGGEAFFGQGTRLTVV.

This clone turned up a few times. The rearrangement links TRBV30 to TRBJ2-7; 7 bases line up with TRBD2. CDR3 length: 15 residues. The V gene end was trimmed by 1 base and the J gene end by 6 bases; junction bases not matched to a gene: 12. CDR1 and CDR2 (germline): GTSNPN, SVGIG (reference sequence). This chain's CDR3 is CAWSEGSGYRVEQYF. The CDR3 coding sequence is TGTGCCTGGAGTGAAGGTAGCGGGTACCGCGTCGAGCAGTACTTC. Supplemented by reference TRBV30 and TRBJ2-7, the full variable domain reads SQTIHQWPATLVQPVGSPLSLECTVEGTSNPNLYWYRQAAGRGLQLLFYSVGIGQISSEVPQNLSASRPQDRQFILSSKKLLLSDSGFYLCAWSEGSGYRVEQYFGPGTRLTVT.

The CDR3 here is CASGATGGRYYGYTF. As DNA, the CDR3 is TGTGCCAGCGGGGCTACAGGGGGCAGATACTATGGCTACACCTTC. J is TRBJ1-2 and V is TRBV28; 9 bases match TRBD1. From germline, CDR1 is MDHEN and CDR2 SYDVKM. V shed 8 bases, J shed 3 bases, and the junction held 10 bases outside the gene matches. There are 15 residues in the CDR3.

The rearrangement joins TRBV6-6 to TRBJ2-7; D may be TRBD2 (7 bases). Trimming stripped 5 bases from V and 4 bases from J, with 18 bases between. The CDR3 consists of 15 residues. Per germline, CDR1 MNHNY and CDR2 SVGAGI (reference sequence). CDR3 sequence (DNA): TGTGCCAGCAGTCGCCATGAGGGGGGGCAGTACGAGCAGTACTTC. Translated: CASSRHEGGQYEQYF.

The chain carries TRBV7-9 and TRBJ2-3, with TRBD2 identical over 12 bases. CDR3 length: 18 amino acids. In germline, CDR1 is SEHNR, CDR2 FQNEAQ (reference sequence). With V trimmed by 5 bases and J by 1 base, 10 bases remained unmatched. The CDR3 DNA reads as TGTGCCAGCAGCCCGACTAGCGGGGGACCTACTGGCACAGATACGCAGTATTTT. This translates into CASSPTSGGPTGTDTQYF.

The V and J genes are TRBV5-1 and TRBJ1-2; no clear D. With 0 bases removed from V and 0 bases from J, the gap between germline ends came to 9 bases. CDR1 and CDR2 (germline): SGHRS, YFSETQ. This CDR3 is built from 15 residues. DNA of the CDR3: TGCGCCAGCAGCTTGGTGGAGTCTACTAACTATGGCTACACCTTC. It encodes CASSLVESTNYGYTF. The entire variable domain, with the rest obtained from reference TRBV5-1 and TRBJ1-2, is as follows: KAGVTQTPRYLIKTRGQQVTLSCSPISGHRSVSWYQQTPGQGLQFLFEYFSETQRNKGNFPGRFSGRQFSNSRSEMNVSTLELGDSALYLCASSLVESTNYGYTFGSGTRLTVV.

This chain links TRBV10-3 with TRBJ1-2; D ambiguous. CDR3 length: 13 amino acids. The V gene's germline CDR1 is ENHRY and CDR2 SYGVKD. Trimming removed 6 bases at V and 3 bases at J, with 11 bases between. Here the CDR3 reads CAIRRTEDYGYTF. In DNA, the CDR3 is TGTGCCATCAGAAGGACGGAGGACTATGGCTACACCTTC.

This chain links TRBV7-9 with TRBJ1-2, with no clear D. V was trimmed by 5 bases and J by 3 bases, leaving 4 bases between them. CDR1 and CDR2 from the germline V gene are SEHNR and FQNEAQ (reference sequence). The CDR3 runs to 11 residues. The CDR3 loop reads CASSRDYGYTF. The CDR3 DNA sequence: TGTGCCAGCAGCCGGGACTATGGCTACACCTTC.

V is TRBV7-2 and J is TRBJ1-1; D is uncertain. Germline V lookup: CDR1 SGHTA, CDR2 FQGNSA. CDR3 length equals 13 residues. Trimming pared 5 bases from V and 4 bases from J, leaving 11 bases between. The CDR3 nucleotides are TGTGCCAGCAGCACGTCCGAGGGCACTGAAGCTTTCTTT. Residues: CASSTSEGTEAFF. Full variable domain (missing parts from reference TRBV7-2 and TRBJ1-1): GAGVSQSPSNKVTEKGKDVELRCDPISGHTALYWYRQSLGQGLEFLIYFQGNSAPDKSGLPSDRFSAERTGGSVSTLTIQRTQQEDSAVYLCASSTSEGTEAFFGQGTRLTVV.

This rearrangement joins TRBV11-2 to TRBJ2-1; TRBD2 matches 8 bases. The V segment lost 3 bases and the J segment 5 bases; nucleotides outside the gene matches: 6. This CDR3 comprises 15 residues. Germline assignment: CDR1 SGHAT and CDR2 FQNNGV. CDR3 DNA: TGTGCCAGCAGCTTTTTGGTAGCGGGGCACAATGAGCAGTTCTTC. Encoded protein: CASSFLVAGHNEQFF.

The CDR3: CASSLPTGTSGNTIYF. In DNA, the CDR3 is TGTGCCAGCAGTTTACCTACAGGGACCTCTGGAAACACCATATATTTT. V and J are TRBV28 and TRBJ1-3; perhaps TRBD1 as D (6 bases). The CDR3 extends over 16 amino acids. V lost 2 bases and J 0 bases, leaving 11 bases between the germline ends. Germline V gene lookup returns CDR1 MDHEN and CDR2 SYDVKM. Using reference TRBV28 and TRBJ1-3 for the parts outside the CDR3, the full variable domain is DVKVTQSSRYLVKRTGEKVFLECVQDMDHENMFWYRQDPGLGLRLIYFSYDVKMKEKGDIPEGYSVSREKKERFSLILESASTNQTSMYLCASSLPTGTSGNTIYFGEGSWLTVV.

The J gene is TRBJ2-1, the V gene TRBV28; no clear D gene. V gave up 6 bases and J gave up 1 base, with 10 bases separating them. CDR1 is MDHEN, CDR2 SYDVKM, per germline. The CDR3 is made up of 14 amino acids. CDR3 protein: CASRTGPSYNEQFF. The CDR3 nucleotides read TGTGCCAGCAGAACCGGTCCTTCCTACAATGAGCAGTTCTTC.

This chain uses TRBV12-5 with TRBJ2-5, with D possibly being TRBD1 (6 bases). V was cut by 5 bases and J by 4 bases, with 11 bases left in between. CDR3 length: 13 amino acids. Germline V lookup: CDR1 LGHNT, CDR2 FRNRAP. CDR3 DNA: TGTGCTAGTGGTCCAGGGACAAGAGAGACCCAGTACTTC. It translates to CASGPGTRETQYF.

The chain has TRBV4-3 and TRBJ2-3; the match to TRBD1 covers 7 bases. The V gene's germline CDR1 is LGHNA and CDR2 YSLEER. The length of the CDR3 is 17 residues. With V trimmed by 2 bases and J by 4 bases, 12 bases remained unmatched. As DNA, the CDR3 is TGCGCCAGCAGCCAACGAAGACAGGGAACGTTGCCAGATACGCAGTATTTT. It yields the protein CASSQRRQGTLPDTQYF.

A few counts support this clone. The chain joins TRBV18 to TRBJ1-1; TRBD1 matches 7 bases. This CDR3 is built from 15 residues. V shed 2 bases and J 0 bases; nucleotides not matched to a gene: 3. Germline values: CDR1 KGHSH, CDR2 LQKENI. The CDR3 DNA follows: TGTGCCAGCTCACCATCAGGGGGAATGAACACTGAAGCTTTCTTT. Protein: CASSPSGGMNTEAFF.

The CDR3 reads CASSLVHGGTEAFF. CDR3 in DNA: TGTGCCAGCAGCTTAGTTCATGGGGGGACTGAAGCTTTCTTT. The V and J genes are TRBV7-8 and TRBJ1-1; a weak D match, TRBD1 (5 bases). Germline V gives CDR1 SGHVS, CDR2 FQNEAQ. V lost 1 base and J lost 5, with 11 bases in between. There are 14 residues in the CDR3.

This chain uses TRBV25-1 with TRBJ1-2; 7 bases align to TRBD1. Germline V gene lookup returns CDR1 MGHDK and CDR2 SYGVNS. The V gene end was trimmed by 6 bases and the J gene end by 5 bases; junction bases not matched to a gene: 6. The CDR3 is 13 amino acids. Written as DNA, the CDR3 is TGTGCCAGCAGCGGAGGGGGCCTTTATGGCTACACCTTC. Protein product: CASSGGGLYGYTF.

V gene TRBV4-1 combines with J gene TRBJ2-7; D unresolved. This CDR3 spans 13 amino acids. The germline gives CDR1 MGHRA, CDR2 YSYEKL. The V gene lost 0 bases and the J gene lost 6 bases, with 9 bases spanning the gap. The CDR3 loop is CASSQEIEPEQYF. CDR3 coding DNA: TGCGCCAGCAGCCAAGAGATTGAGCCCGAGCAGTACTTC.

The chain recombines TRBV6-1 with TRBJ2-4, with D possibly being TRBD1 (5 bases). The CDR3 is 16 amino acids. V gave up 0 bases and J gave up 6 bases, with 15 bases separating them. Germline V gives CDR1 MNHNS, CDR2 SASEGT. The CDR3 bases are TGTGCCAGCAGTGAAGCGCCCCGGCAGGGCGGAAACATTCAGTACTTC. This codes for CASSEAPRQGGNIQYF.

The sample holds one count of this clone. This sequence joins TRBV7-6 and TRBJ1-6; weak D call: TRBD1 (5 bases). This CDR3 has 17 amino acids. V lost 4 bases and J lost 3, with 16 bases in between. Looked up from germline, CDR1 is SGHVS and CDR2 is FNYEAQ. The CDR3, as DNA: TGTGCCAGCAGCTCACACGTCCGACAGAACTATAATTCACCCCTCCACTTT. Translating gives CASSSHVRQNYNSPLHF.

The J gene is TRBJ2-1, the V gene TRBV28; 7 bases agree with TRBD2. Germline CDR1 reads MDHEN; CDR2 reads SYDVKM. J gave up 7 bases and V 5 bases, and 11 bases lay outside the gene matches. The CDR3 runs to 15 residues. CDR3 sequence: CASSPGGRARNEQFF. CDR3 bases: TGTGCCAGCAGTCCCGGGGGGAGGGCACGTAATGAGCAGTTCTTC.

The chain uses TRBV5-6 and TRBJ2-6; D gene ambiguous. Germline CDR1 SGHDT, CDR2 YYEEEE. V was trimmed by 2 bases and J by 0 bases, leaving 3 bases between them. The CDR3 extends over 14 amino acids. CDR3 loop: CASSFSSGANVLTF. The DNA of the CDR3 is TGTGCCAGCAGCTTCTCCTCTGGGGCCAACGTCCTGACTTTC.

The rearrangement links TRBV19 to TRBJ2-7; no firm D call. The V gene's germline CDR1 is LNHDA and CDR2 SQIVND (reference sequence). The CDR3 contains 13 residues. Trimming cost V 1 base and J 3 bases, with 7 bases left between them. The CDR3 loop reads CASSIALGYEQYF. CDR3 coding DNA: TGTGCCAGTAGTATAGCGCTCGGCTACGAGCAGTACTTC.

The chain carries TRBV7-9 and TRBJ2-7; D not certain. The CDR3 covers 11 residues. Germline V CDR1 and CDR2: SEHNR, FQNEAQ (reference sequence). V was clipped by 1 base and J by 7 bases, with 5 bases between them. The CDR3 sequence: CASSLGPEQYF. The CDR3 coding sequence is TGTGCCAGCAGCTTAGGGCCAGAGCAGTACTTC.

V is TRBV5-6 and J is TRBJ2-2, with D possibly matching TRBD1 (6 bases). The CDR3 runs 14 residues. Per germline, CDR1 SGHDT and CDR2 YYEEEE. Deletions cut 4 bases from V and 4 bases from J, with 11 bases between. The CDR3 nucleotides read TGTGCCAGCAGCAGACCACAGGGCACCGGGGAGCTGTTTTTT. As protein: CASSRPQGTGELFF.

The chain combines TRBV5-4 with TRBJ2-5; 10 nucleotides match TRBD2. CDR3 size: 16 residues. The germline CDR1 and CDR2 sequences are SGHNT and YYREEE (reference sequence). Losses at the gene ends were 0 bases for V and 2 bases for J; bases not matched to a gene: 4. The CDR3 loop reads CASSLVLAGGQETQYF. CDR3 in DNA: TGTGCCAGCAGCTTGGTTTTAGCGGGAGGTCAAGAGACCCAGTACTTC.

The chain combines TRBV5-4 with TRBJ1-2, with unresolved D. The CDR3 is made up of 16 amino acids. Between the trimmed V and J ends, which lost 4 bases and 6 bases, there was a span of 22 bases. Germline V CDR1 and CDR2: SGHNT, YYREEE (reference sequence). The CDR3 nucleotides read TGTGCCAGCAGCCCGCGTTCGGCCGAAAGGAGTGATGGCTACACCTTC. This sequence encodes CASSPRSAERSDGYTF.

The CDR3: CASSLTENAVEAFF. CDR3 coding DNA: TGTGCCAGCAGTTTAACCGAAAACGCGGTTGAAGCTTTCTTT. The chain combines TRBV27 with TRBJ1-1; D is unresolved. The V and J ends lost 2 bases and 7 bases respectively, with 14 bases between them. The germline V gene encodes CDR1 MNHEY and CDR2 SMNVEV (reference sequence). This CDR3 comprises 14 residues.

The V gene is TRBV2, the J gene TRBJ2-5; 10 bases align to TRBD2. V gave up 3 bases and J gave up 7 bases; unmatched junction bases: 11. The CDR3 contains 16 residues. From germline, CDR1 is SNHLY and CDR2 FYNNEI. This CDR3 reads CASSDGASGRSGTQYF. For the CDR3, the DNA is TGTGCCAGCAGTGATGGGGCTAGCGGGAGATCTGGGACCCAGTACTTC.

The CDR3 nucleotides read TGCGCCAGCAGGGGGCGGGGGGGCGAAACCGGGGAGCTGTTTTTT. This codes for CASRGRGGETGELFF. The rearrangement uses TRBV10-2 and TRBJ2-2; TRBD2 aligns across 9 bases. The CDR3 covers 15 residues. V shed 6 bases, J shed 5 bases, and the junction held 7 bases outside the gene matches. The germline gives CDR1 WSHSY, CDR2 SAAADI.

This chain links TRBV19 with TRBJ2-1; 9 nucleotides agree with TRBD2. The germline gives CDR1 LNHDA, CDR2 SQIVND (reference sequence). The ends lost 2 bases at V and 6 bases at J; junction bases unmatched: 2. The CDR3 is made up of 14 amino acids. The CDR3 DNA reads TGTGCCAGTAGTATACTAGCGGGATCCAATGAGCAGTTCTTC. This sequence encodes CASSILAGSNEQFF.

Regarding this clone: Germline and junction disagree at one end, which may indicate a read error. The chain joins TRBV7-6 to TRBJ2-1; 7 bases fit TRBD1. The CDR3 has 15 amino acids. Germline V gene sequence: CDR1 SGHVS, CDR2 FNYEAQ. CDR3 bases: TGTGCCAGCAGCTTAGCCCCCCAACGACAGGGTCGGTTAGTCTTC. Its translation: CASSLAPQRQGRLVF.